These 25 T cell receptor beta chains were sequenced from one sample in a study of blood T cells in healthy people across ages. The second PCR ran roughly 6 to 11 cycles with a sample-barcoded 5' primer and J-beta primers. TCRdb independently ran MiXCR on the 5' RACE reads; one entry per CDR3 protein. In the table there are roughly 1,700,000 distinct CDR3 sequences, roughly 30% of which are singletons. The sequencing input was blood. Source of these receptors: a woman aged 30 to 39 in good health.

This clonotype was seen a single time. This chain uses TRBV6-6 with TRBJ1-5, with a possible D match to TRBD1 (5 bases). The CDR3 sequence is 13 residues long. Germline V lookup: CDR1 MNHNY, CDR2 SVGAGI (reference sequence). The V end was cut by 8 bases, the J end by 4 bases, with 12 bases between. CDR3 nucleotides: TGTGCCAGCCGAGGGGTCTTGAATCAGCCCCAGCATTTT. Translation gives CASRGVLNQPQHF.

The chain carries TRBV20-1 and TRBJ2-5; TRBD2 agrees at 9 bases. V lost 2 bases to trimming and J lost 11 bases; unmatched junction nucleotides: 18. The CDR3 is 16 residues long. Germline CDR1 DFQATT, CDR2 SNEGSKA (reference sequence). CDR3 bases: TGCAGTGCTAGATCCAGGGGCGGGAGGGCCCTCGGAGAGCAGTACTTC. As protein: CSARSRGGRALGEQYF.

The rearrangement uses TRBV9 and TRBJ1-1, with D perhaps matching TRBD1 (5 bases). Germline V gene lookup returns CDR1 SGDLS and CDR2 YYNGEE. This CDR3 has 13 residues. V shed 2 bases and J shed 2 bases, with 7 bases lying between them. The CDR3 is CASSVDSNTEAFF. The CDR3 region has the DNA TGTGCCAGCAGCGTTGACAGTAACACTGAAGCTTTCTTT. The full variable domain, in which reference TRBV9 and TRBJ1-1 provide the parts outside the CDR3, is DSGVTQTPKHLITATGQRVTLRCSPRSGDLSVYWYQQSLDQGLQFLIQYYNGEERAKGNILERFSAQQFPDLHSELNLSSLELGDSALYFCASSVDSNTEAFFGQGTRLTVV.

As to this clonotype: An end of the junction differs from the germline gene, which may be a read error. The genes are TRBV12-3 or TRBV12-4 and TRBJ2-7, with 8 bases fitting TRBD1. The CDR3 consists of 15 residues. CDR3 DNA: TGTGCTAGCAGCCCCAGACAGGGGAGGTTGAACGGGCAGTACTTC. It translates to CASSPRQGRLNGQYF.

This clonotype came up a few times. The genes are TRBV12-3 or TRBV12-4 and TRBJ1-2; D might be TRBD1 (6 bases). The CDR3 loop spans 15 amino acids. The V end lost 6 bases, the J end lost 4 bases, and 18 bases lay between the germline ends. The CDR3 DNA reads as TGTGCCAGCAGACCTTTACGACAGGATTTCTATGGCTACACCTTC. As protein: CASRPLRQDFYGYTF.

The chain joins TRBV6-5 to TRBJ2-2, with D uncertain. V lost 6 bases, J lost 4 bases, and 12 bases lay in between. CDR3 length equals 14 residues. Germline V CDR1 and CDR2: MNHEY, SVGAGI. CDR3 sequence reads: CASSRERSTGELFF. The CDR3 nucleotides are TGTGCCAGCAGCCGTGAGCGAAGCACCGGGGAGCTGTTTTTT.

In its sample, this clonotype was seen a few times. The chain joins TRBV29-1 to TRBJ1-1; the D gene is possibly TRBD1 (6 bases). V gave up 7 bases and J gave up 5 bases, with 17 bases separating them. The CDR3 is made up of 13 amino acids. Germline V gene sequence: CDR1 SQVTM, CDR2 ANQGSEA. CDR3 coding DNA: TGCAGCGCCGGGGGCCTACCGGGGACTGAAGCTTTCTTT. It translates to CSAGGLPGTEAFF.

A few counts support this clonotype. CDR3 bases: TGTGCCAGCAGTTCGGGACCTACCGGGGAGCTGTTTTTT. This codes for CASSSGPTGELFF. The J gene is TRBJ2-2, the V gene TRBV13, with D perhaps assigned TRBD1 or TRBD2 (5 bases each). The germline V and J ends were trimmed by 6 bases and 5 bases, with 10 bases remaining between them. The CDR3 totals 13 residues. In germline, CDR1 is PRHDT, CDR2 FYEKMQ (reference sequence). Together with reference TRBV13 and TRBJ2-2, the CDR3 gives the full variable domain: AAGVIQSPRHLIKEKRETATLKCYPIPRHDTVYWYQQGPGQDPQFLISFYEKMQSDKGSIPDRFSAQQFSDYHSELNMSSLELGDSALYFCASSSGPTGELFFGEGSRLTVL.

This clonotype was counted between two and nine times. This chain uses TRBV7-9 with TRBJ1-4; 11 positions match TRBD1. The CDR3 has 14 amino acids. V shed 5 bases, J shed 10 bases, and the junction held 6 bases outside the gene matches. The V gene's germline CDR1 is SEHNR and CDR2 FQNEAQ (reference sequence). The CDR3 nucleotides read TGTGCCAGCAGCCCCGGGGACAGGGGGAGAAAACTGTTTTTT. Amino acid sequence: CASSPGDRGRKLFF.

J is TRBJ2-1 and V is TRBV20-1, with 11 bases fitting TRBD2. Germline assignment: CDR1 DFQATT and CDR2 SNEGSKA (reference sequence). The length of the CDR3 is 13 residues. J lost 8 bases, V lost 6 bases, and 6 bases had no gene match. The CDR3 DNA sequence: TGCAGTGCCCGAAGACTAGCGGGGTATGAGCAGTTCTTC. Amino acid sequence: CSARRLAGYEQFF.

This clonotype has at least ten counts. V and J are TRBV29-1 and TRBJ2-1; D unclear. CDR1 SQVTM and CDR2 ANQGSEA come from the germline V gene. CDR3 length equals 12 residues. Deletions cut 4 bases from V and 6 bases from J, with 10 bases between. The CDR3, as DNA: TGCAGCGTTGTCGGCAGACGCAATGAGCAGTTCTTC. The encoded protein is CSVVGRRNEQFF.

This clonotype appeared many times. V usage is TRBV5-1 and J usage is TRBJ2-1; tentatively, D is TRBD2 (7 bases). This CDR3 comprises 16 residues. Germline V gene data show CDR1 as SGHRS and CDR2 as YFSETQ. Trimming removed 4 bases from V and 3 bases from J, with 17 bases in between. CDR3 DNA sequence: TGCGCCAGCAGCAGGGGGGGAACGGGGGGCTACAATGAGCAGTTCTTC. Amino acids: CASSRGGTGGYNEQFF.

This clonotype appeared many times. The V gene is TRBV11-1, the J gene TRBJ2-5; 7 bases align to TRBD1. The CDR3 length is 14 residues. The germline CDR1 and CDR2 sequences are SGHAT and FQDESV (reference sequence). The trim removed 5 bases at V and 2 bases at J, leaving 5 bases unmatched. The CDR3 region is CASSKQGIQETQYF. CDR3 sequence (DNA): TGTGCCAGCAGCAAACAGGGGATACAAGAGACCCAGTACTTC.

This clonotype was recorded a few times. The rearrangement joins TRBV2 to TRBJ2-1; TRBD2 aligns across 9 bases. Germline assignment: CDR1 SNHLY and CDR2 FYNNEI. The CDR3 has 15 residues. J was trimmed by 2 bases and V by 1 base; bases with no gene match: 0. The CDR3 DNA follows: TGTGCCAGCAGTGAAGGCGGGGGGGCCTACAATGAGCAGTTCTTC. Translated, it gives CASSEGGGAYNEQFF.

This clonotype was seen repeatedly, ten times or more. This chain links TRBV2 with TRBJ2-7; 10 bases line up with TRBD2. This CDR3 comprises 15 residues. Germline V gene sequence: CDR1 SNHLY, CDR2 FYNNEI. V was pared by 3 bases and J by 5 bases, with 7 bases of the junction left unmatched. The CDR3: CASSEVSGRVHEQYF. The CDR3 nucleotides read TGTGCCAGCAGTGAGGTGAGCGGGAGGGTTCACGAGCAGTACTTC.

In its sample, this clonotype was seen a few times. This clone may be a read error of a much larger clone one base away. The rearrangement uses TRBV3-1 and TRBJ2-7; TRBD2 matches 9 bases. The CDR3 totals 17 residues. CDR1 is LGHDT and CDR2 is YNNKEL in the germline V gene (reference sequence). J gave up 0 bases and V 2 bases, and 8 bases lay outside the gene matches. CDR3: CASSQQLTSGPSYEQYF. The CDR3 DNA reads TGTGCCAGCAGCCAACAGTTGACTAGCGGACCCTCCTACGAGCAGTACTTC.

This chain links TRBV7-2 with TRBJ1-2; 9 nucleotides match TRBD1. The CDR3 covers 15 residues. The germline CDR1 and CDR2 sequences are SGHTA and FQGNSA. Trimming at V came to 5 bases and at J to 2 bases, leaving 6 bases not matched to a gene. The CDR3 bases are TGTGCCAGCAGCATACAGGGGGCAGGGAACTATGGCTACACCTTC. The encoded protein is CASSIQGAGNYGYTF.

The chain recombines TRBV20-1 with TRBJ2-7, with D perhaps TRBD1 (6 bases). This CDR3 has 17 amino acids. V was cut by 1 base and J by 4 bases, with 23 bases left in between. The germline V gene has CDR1 DFQATT and CDR2 SNEGSKA (reference sequence). The CDR3 DNA sequence: TGCAGTGCTAGAGGCCGAAGCAGGGGCTCGCCAACTTACGAGCAGTACTTC. Amino acid sequence: CSARGRSRGSPTYEQYF.

This rearrangement joins TRBV6-2 or TRBV6-3 to TRBJ2-5, with D possibly being TRBD1 (6 bases). The germline V and J ends were trimmed by 6 bases and 2 bases, with 13 bases remaining between them. Germline loops: CDR1 MNHEY, CDR2 SVGEGT. The CDR3 has 14 residues. CDR3 coding DNA: TGTGCCAGCAGAATCTACAGGGATCAAGAGACCCAGTACTTC. Protein sequence: CASRIYRDQETQYF.

This clonotype was observed a handful of times. Because it lacks the conserved phenylalanine or tryptophan at the end, this CDR3 is likely a read error. The chain combines TRBV5-4 with TRBJ2-4, with D perhaps matching TRBD2 (7 bases). V dropped 5 bases and J dropped 0 bases, with 15 bases sitting between them. Looked up from germline, CDR1 is SGHNT and CDR2 is YYREEE (reference sequence). The CDR3 is 16 amino acids. Here the CDR3 reads CASSSTGGPAKNIQYL. For the CDR3, the DNA is TGTGCCAGCAGTTCGACCGGGGGGCCAGCCAAAAACATTCAGTACTTA.

Points on this clonotype: Just one base apart from a much larger clone, this may be a read error. This rearrangement joins TRBV10-3 to TRBJ2-1, with TRBD2 identical over 9 bases. The CDR3 spans 15 residues. Germline values: CDR1 ENHRY, CDR2 SYGVKD. The ends lost 2 bases at V and 10 bases at J; junction bases unmatched: 9. The CDR3 loop is CAISEGAGGSYEQFF. The CDR3 nucleotides are TGTGCCATCAGTGAGGGAGCGGGGGGATCCTACGAGCAGTTCTTC.

This chain connects TRBV20-1 to TRBJ1-5; possible D gene TRBD1, 6 bases. The ends were cut back, 3 bases at V and 4 bases at J, with 13 bases in the middle. Germline CDR1 is DFQATT and CDR2 is SNEGSKA (reference sequence). The CDR3 sequence is 14 residues long. Written as DNA, the CDR3 is TGCAGTGCTAGTATCCAAACAGGGAATCAGCCCCAGCATTTT. Its translation: CSASIQTGNQPQHF.

In this sample, this clonotype turned up many times. The chain combines TRBV20-1 with TRBJ2-5; no firm D call. The germline V gene has CDR1 DFQATT and CDR2 SNEGSKA (reference sequence). CDR3 length equals 14 residues. Trimming took 3 bases from V and 3 from J, leaving 14 bases between them. In DNA form, the CDR3 reads TGCAGTGCTAGCGCCACATCGGTCAAAGAGACCCAGTACTTC. It encodes CSASATSVKETQYF.

This clonotype was picked up many times. The chain recombines TRBV7-2 with TRBJ2-3; possibly TRBD2 for D (5 bases). V lost 2 bases and J 5 bases, leaving 11 bases between the germline ends. Looked up from germline, CDR1 is SGHTA and CDR2 is FQGNSA. The CDR3 contains 14 residues. The CDR3 spells CASSLLAVVDTQYF. DNA for the CDR3: TGTGCCAGCAGCTTACTAGCAGTGGTAGATACGCAGTATTTT. Using reference TRBV7-2 and TRBJ2-3 for the parts outside the CDR3, the full variable domain is GAGVSQSPSNKVTEKGKDVELRCDPISGHTALYWYRQSLGQGLEFLIYFQGNSAPDKSGLPSDRFSAERTGGSVSTLTIQRTQQEDSAVYLCASSLLAVVDTQYFGPGTRLTVL.

There are a few counts of this clonotype. The chain carries TRBV9 and TRBJ2-3; 8 positions match TRBD2. Losses at the gene ends were 0 bases for V and 2 bases for J; bases not matched to a gene: 8. The CDR3 has 17 residues. Germline V gene lookup returns CDR1 SGDLS and CDR2 YYNGEE. CDR3 region: CASSVDGRGASTDTQYF. In nucleotides, the CDR3 is TGTGCCAGCAGCGTAGACGGGCGGGGGGCCTCCACAGATACGCAGTATTTT.